The clone carrying this TCR beta chain was seen many times. Its matching antigen is unknown. UMIs were added to TCR cDNA along with a universal primer site when it was made by 5'RACE template switching. MiXCR, run by TCRdb on the 5' RACE reads, gives a single entry per CDR3 protein. The sample has roughly 330,000 distinct CDR3 sequences, around 7% seen once. These data come from a study of T cells after yellow fever vaccination. General study findings and limits: At around 96% for CD4 and about 88% for CD8, most primary-vaccination clones showed up again after the booster. A limited proportion of clonotypes was detected within both the CD4 and CD8 compartments. Repertoires sorted by FACS could include abundant clonotypes that are contaminants from the bulk population.

V shed 2 bases, J shed 0 bases, and the junction held 6 bases outside the gene matches. The CDR3 has 15 residues. Germline V gene data show CDR1 as SQVTM and CDR2 as ANQGSEA. The V call is TRBV29-1, the J call TRBJ2-5, with 7 bases identical to TRBD2. The clonotype originates from a man between 18 and 35 years old who received the YFV17D yellow fever vaccine. Material: PBMCs, obtained approximately 47 days after the first yellow fever vaccination. The CDR3 protein is CSVEKSLADQETQYF. CDR3 bases: TGCAGCGTTGAAAAAAGCCTAGCGGACCAAGAGACCCAGTACTTC.